This TCR beta chain was identified in a study of response to subunit inactivated influenza vaccine. There are a few counts of this clonotype. What it binds is unknown. MiXCR, applied by TCRdb to the RT-PCR reads, yields one record per CDR3 protein. The sample includes hundreds of thousands of distinct CDR3 sequences, approximately 15% of them seen just once. Study observations and caveats: The authors suggested that few new T cells are recruited per seasonal influenza vaccination.

This TCR came from a man aged 45 to 65 who received an inactivated influenza vaccine. The sample here was PBMCs from blood, taken around 15 days before vaccination.

This CDR3 is CSARDFVRQDPGYEQYF. CDR3 coding DNA: TGCAGTGCTAGAGATTTTGTCCGACAGGATCCTGGCTACGAGCAGTACTTC. The chain is built from TRBV20-1 and TRBJ2-7; D might be TRBD1 (6 bases). The CDR3 spans 17 residues. Germline assignment: CDR1 DFQATT and CDR2 SNEGSKA (reference sequence). V was trimmed by 0 bases and J by 3 bases, leaving 21 bases between them.